This entry lists 15 T cell receptor beta chains sequenced from one sample in a study of PD-1 blockade in classical Hodgkin lymphoma (dated by TCRdb to the early 2020s). The library was built by means of the immunoSEQ multiplex PCR assay. The source is immuneACCESS, and TCRdb retained only in-frame sequences with V and J called. Part of the clones is not carried over; for the studies checked, unresolved V genes explain less than half of this, and the remainder is unexplained. This sample has 19,000 or so clones in its table, and 80% to 90% of those were observed once. Of the sample, roughly 7% falls within the top ten clones. In the paper's terms, the time point label means: newly diagnosed, previously untreated cHL patient sample. Magnetic negative selection with a Miltenyi CD8+ T cell isolation kit was used to purify CD8+ T cells from thawed PBMCs. Specimen: CD8+ T cells from blood. The receptors were gathered from a human donor with classical Hodgkin lymphoma.

This clone was observed a few times. This sequence joins TRBV6-1 and TRBJ2-4; D tentatively fits TRBD1 or TRBD2 (5 bases each). V was pared by 5 bases and J by 2 bases, with 13 bases between. The CDR3 runs to 15 residues. Germline V lookup: CDR1 MNHNS, CDR2 SASEGT. DNA of the CDR3: TGTGCCAGCAGTAAAATCGGGACCCCCAAAAACATTCAGTACTTC. It is translated as CASSKIGTPKNIQYF.

The V gene is TRBV11-2, the J gene TRBJ1-3, with 9 bases identical to TRBD1. Unmatched junction bases numbered 4, after V lost 6 bases and J lost 4 bases. This CDR3 comprises 14 residues. Germline assignment: CDR1 SGHAT and CDR2 FQNNGV. The CDR3 coding sequence is TGTGCCAGCAGTTACAGGGGGCCGGGAAACACCATATATTTT. Translated: CASSYRGPGNTIYF.

The chain carries TRBV4-2 and TRBJ2-2; tentatively, D is TRBD2 (6 bases). The CDR3 loop spans 16 amino acids. CDR1 and CDR2 (germline): LGHNA, YNFKEQ. V gave up 9 bases and J gave up 3 bases, with 20 bases separating them. CDR3 protein: CASSGGVRGDTGELFF. The CDR3 DNA follows: TGTGCCAGTTCCGGCGGGGTGCGGGGAGACACCGGGGAGCTGTTTTTT.

This clone has more than one count but fewer than ten. The rearrangement links TRBV6-1 to TRBJ1-1, with D possibly matching TRBD1 (6 bases). Germline V gene data show CDR1 as MNHNS and CDR2 as SASEGT. V was clipped by 6 bases and J by 5 bases, with 13 bases between them. The CDR3 totals 13 residues. DNA of the CDR3: TGTGCCAGCAGATCAGGGGAGGGTACTGAAGCTTTCTTT. Translated: CASRSGEGTEAFF.

This chain links TRBV27 with TRBJ2-3; TRBD1 is a possible D gene (6 bases). The CDR3 has 15 residues. The ends were cut back, 6 bases at V and 4 bases at J, with 17 bases in the middle. The germline V gene encodes CDR1 MNHEY and CDR2 SMNVEV (reference sequence). CDR3 region: CASRDSGAPSDTQYF. CDR3 DNA: TGTGCCAGCAGGGATTCAGGGGCCCCATCAGATACGCAGTATTTT.

V and J are TRBV7-2 and TRBJ2-7, with D perhaps matching TRBD2 (6 bases). Germline V gives CDR1 SGHTA, CDR2 FQGNSA. V was clipped by 5 bases and J by 0 bases, with 14 bases between them. The CDR3 is made up of 15 amino acids. CDR3 sequence: CASSPDGGSSYEQYF. For the CDR3, the DNA is TGTGCCAGCAGCCCGGACGGGGGTAGCTCCTACGAGCAGTACTTC. Full variable domain (rest looked up from reference TRBV7-2 and TRBJ2-7): GAGVSQSPSNKVTEKGKDVELRCDPISGHTALYWYRQSLGQGLEFLIYFQGNSAPDKSGLPSDRFSAERTGGSVSTLTIQRTQQEDSAVYLCASSPDGGSSYEQYFGPGTRLTVT.

The rearrangement uses TRBV5-4 and TRBJ2-5; 10 nucleotides agree with TRBD2. This CDR3 region has 15 residues. V lost 3 bases, J lost 3 bases, and 5 bases stayed unmatched. Germline values: CDR1 SGHNT, CDR2 YYREEE (reference sequence). Written as DNA, the CDR3 is TGTGCCAGCAGCTATTCCGGACTAGCGGAAGAGACCCAGTACTTC. Translating it yields CASSYSGLAEETQYF.

CDR3 in amino acids: CASSLGWTSEADTQYF. DNA for the CDR3: TGTGCCAGCAGCTTAGGGTGGACTAGCGAGGCAGATACGCAGTATTTT. This rearrangement joins TRBV7-2 to TRBJ2-3, with 9 bases lining up with TRBD2. Germline loops: CDR1 SGHTA, CDR2 FQGNSA. The CDR3 loop spans 16 amino acids. After removal of 1 base from V and 4 bases from J, the junction contained 6 bases not matched to a gene.

The rearrangement uses TRBV7-9 and TRBJ1-1; a weak D match, TRBD1 (6 bases). The CDR3 is 15 residues long. Germline values: CDR1 SEHNR, CDR2 FQNEAQ (reference sequence). V lost 1 base and J lost 1, with 10 bases in between. CDR3 loop: CASSLVGGPNTEAFF. CDR3 DNA: TGTGCCAGCAGCTTAGTCGGGGGGCCGAACACTGAAGCTTTCTTT.

The rearrangement uses TRBV5-8 and TRBJ1-2; D is possibly TRBD1 (5 bases). CDR3 size: 15 residues. With 1 base removed from V and 7 bases from J, the gap between germline ends came to 17 bases. Germline CDR1 reads SGHTS; CDR2 reads YDEGEE. Here the CDR3 DNA reads TGTGCCAGCAGCTTGTACCGGGACGCGATCGGTGGCTACACCTTC. Translation gives CASSLYRDAIGGYTF.

V gene TRBV18 combines with J gene TRBJ1-1; weak D call: TRBD1 (6 bases). CDR1 and CDR2 from the germline V gene are KGHSH and LQKENI. The CDR3 runs 15 residues. V gave up 3 bases and J gave up 10 bases, with 21 bases separating them. CDR3 nucleotide sequence: TGTGCCAGCTCACCGGGTCTGCTACAGGGATTTGTAGCTTTCTTT. Translated: CASSPGLLQGFVAFF.

The rearrangement uses TRBV28 and TRBJ2-7, with 8 bases lining up with TRBD2. This CDR3 spans 15 amino acids. CDR1 and CDR2 (germline): MDHEN, SYDVKM. V gave up 3 bases and J gave up 2 bases; unmatched junction bases: 6. CDR3 coding DNA: TGTGCCAGCAGTTTCACTAGCGGTGACCCCTACGAGCAGTACTTC. It codes for CASSFTSGDPYEQYF.

The chain combines TRBV5-8 with TRBJ2-1; no firm D call. The CDR3 consists of 15 residues. Germline-derived CDR1 and CDR2 are SGHTS and YDEGEE. V lost 2 bases to trimming and J lost 8 bases, with 17 bases between them. The CDR3 is CASSLIGPPADEQFF. The CDR3 DNA reads as TGTGCCAGCAGCTTAATTGGTCCTCCTGCGGATGAGCAGTTCTTC.

This clone was seen only once. This chain links TRBV6-4 with TRBJ2-2; the match to TRBD2 covers 7 bases. The germline gives CDR1 MRHNA, CDR2 SNTAGT. V lost 3 bases to trimming and J lost 5 bases; unmatched junction nucleotides: 3. This CDR3 spans 14 amino acids. DNA of the CDR3: TGTGCCAGCAGTGAGGCGGGGGAGACCGGGGAGCTGTTTTTT. Its translation: CASSEAGETGELFF.

The J gene is TRBJ2-7, the V gene TRBV28; 10 bases are a match to TRBD2. CDR1 MDHEN and CDR2 SYDVKM come from the germline V gene. This CDR3 region has 20 residues. The J segment lost 0 bases and the V segment lost 1 base, leaving 15 bases of the junction unmatched. The CDR3 DNA sequence: TGTGCCAGCAGTTTATTTGTCCCGGGACTAGCGACGGGGAGCTCCTACGAGCAGTACTTC. This sequence encodes CASSLFVPGLATGSSYEQYF.